Given below is one TCR beta chain in context. Its cognate antigen is unknown. Use of 60 Vbeta and 13 Jbeta primers characterized the PCR. Sequenced by immunoSEQ multiplex PCR; TCRdb stores in-frame clones only, minus some. The sample yields 150,000 to 200,000 clones, over 60% seen once. Per the germline V gene, CDR1 is SGDLS and CDR2 is YYNGEE. This CDR3 comprises 15 residues. With 5 bases clipped from V and 1 base from J, the junction kept 7 bases outside the gene matches. This sample is part of a study of cytomegalovirus exposure and HLA in healthy donors. Study-level findings and limits: Several of the most significant clusters appeared linked to common viral pathogens, based on a later analysis. The authors judged a highly shared variant cluster likely a sequencing artifact. Researchers left out some V segments, among them TRBV6-2 and TRBV6-3, as indistinguishable. Later on, a genetic analysis was performed. It linked a missense variant in DCLRE1C with V- and J-gene trimming of TCR beta.

The source of this sequence is a man younger than 35 in good health and CMV-seronegative. The chain combines TRBV9 with TRBJ2-5; 8 bases are shared with TRBD2. Sequencing was done on a sample of PBMCs. CDR3 region: CASSGAGGLQETQYF. In DNA, the CDR3 is TGTGCCAGCAGTGGGGCGGGAGGCCTCCAAGAGACCCAGTACTTC.